This entry is about one TCR beta chain. The antigen remains unidentified. Approximately 40,000 productive templates were obtained per sample on average. Generated by immunoSEQ multiplex PCR, the TCRdb table keeps only in-frame clones and is missing some. The profile shows almost 25,000 clones, 94% of them singletons. Germline V gives CDR1 SGHKS, CDR2 YYEKEE (reference sequence). J was trimmed by 3 bases and V by 0 bases; bases with no gene match: 4. The CDR3 loop spans 15 amino acids. These data are taken from a study of STAT3 mutations in large granular lymphocyte leukemia. Study-wide points: Every T-cell large granular lymphocyte leukemia patient had at least one immunodominant TCR beta clonotype. All newly emerging clones after therapy were STAT3 wild type. Differing intervals and regimens complicate linking therapy response to clone burden. Some patients had persisting codominant clonotypes that could mask small clones.

The TCR originated in a man in his forties with T-cell large granular lymphocyte leukemia. Some clones in this sample may be carry-over from other donors' samples. Input material: peripheral blood mononuclear cells. V is TRBV5-5 and J is TRBJ2-7; 9 positions match TRBD1. Here the CDR3 DNA reads TGTGCCAGCAGCTTGGACGGACAGGGGATCTACGAGCAGTACTTC. Its protein product is CASSLDGQGIYEQYF.